This T cell receptor (beta chain) was sequenced for a study of early T cells in non-severe SARS-CoV-2 infection. The wider study: RNA in bulk from unsorted whole blood was sequenced, and chains were unpaired.

This CDR3 has 16 residues. The germline V gene has CDR1 LGHNA and CDR2 YSLEER. Trimming took off 1 base at V and 4 bases at J, with 16 bases between the two ends. TCRdb independently ran MiXCR on the 5' RACE reads; one entry per CDR3 protein. The sample has 80,000 to 95,000 distinct CDR3 sequences, about 14% seen once; the top ten hold about 6%. Concerning this clonotype itself: Its antigen is still unknown.

Study-level results: Reliance on VDJdb matching favored anti-spike CD8 responses; private and CD4 specificities were missed.

The V and J genes are TRBV4-3 and TRBJ1-1, with a weak D call TRBD1 (5 bases). The TCR comes from an adult who was a healthcare worker with PCR-confirmed SARS-CoV-2 infection or an uninfected control (not recorded which). Sequenced sample: whole blood. The CDR3, as DNA: TGCGCCAGCAGCCAAGTCGGAGGCAGGGAGGGCACTGAAGCTTTCTTT. This codes for CASSQVGGREGTEAFF.